The 24 T cell receptor beta chains listed next were all sequenced from one sample in a study of Ad26.COV2.S vaccination and SARS-CoV-2 variants (dated by TCRdb to the early 2020s). Libraries were constructed by the immunoSEQ multiplex PCR assay. In its TCRdb copy, this immuneACCESS table keeps in-frame sequences only and misses some clones. Where compared with another copy, unresolved V genes explain less than half of these, and the others have no known cause. This sample gives about 330,000 clones in total; 85% to 90% of them show up just once. The ten largest clonotypes hold roughly 6% of the sample. The treatment or condition label, as the study defines it: around 19 received Ad26.COV2.S at low or high dose, single or two shots; about 5 received placebo; per-sample allocation not given. For vaccine and placebo recipients, repertoires were sequenced using samples collected on day 63 after the first injection.

Sequenced here: peripheral blood, sampled in a trial of Ad26.COV2.S vaccine versus placebo. These receptors originate from a person aged 18-65 years who received the Ad26.COV2.S COVID-19 vaccine or a placebo.

The V gene is TRBV18, the J gene TRBJ2-1; 7 bases agree with TRBD2. Germline V CDR1 and CDR2: KGHSH, LQKENI. This CDR3 spans 14 amino acids. J was trimmed by 0 bases and V by 6 bases; bases with no gene match: 2. The CDR3 sequence: CASSGGGSYNEQFF. The CDR3 DNA reads as TGTGCCAGCTCTGGGGGGGGCTCCTACAATGAGCAGTTCTTC.

This clone was seen only once. V gene TRBV7-2 combines with J gene TRBJ1-2, with TRBD1 matching 7 bases. CDR1 is SGHTA, CDR2 FQGNSA, per germline. With V trimmed by 5 bases and J by 10 bases, 16 bases remained unmatched. The length of the CDR3 is 15 residues. Written as DNA, the CDR3 is TGTGCCAGCAGCCTACTTACAGGGGTTGATTCCTTCTACACCTTC. Translating it yields CASSLLTGVDSFYTF.

The V call is TRBV3-1 (or the pseudogene TRBV3-2), the J call TRBJ1-5, with a possible D match to TRBD1 (6 bases). The CDR3 contains 17 residues. Germline V gene lookup returns CDR1 LGHDT and CDR2 YNNKEL (reference sequence). V lost 0 bases and J 7 bases, leaving 19 bases between the germline ends. CDR3 bases: TGTGCCAGCAGCCAAGATATCGGGACATGGAGCGCCCAGCCCCAGCATTTT. Encoded protein: CASSQDIGTWSAQPQHF.

V gene TRBV27 combines with J gene TRBJ1-1; 8 nucleotides align to TRBD1. The germline CDR1 and CDR2 sequences are MNHEY and SMNVEV (reference sequence). V lost 5 bases and J lost 2; bases outside the gene matches: 10. This CDR3 contains 16 residues. The CDR3 protein is CASSLLETGGNTEAFF. In DNA, the CDR3 is TGTGCCAGCAGTCTTTTAGAAACAGGGGGAAACACTGAAGCTTTCTTT.

CDR3 nucleotide sequence: TGCGCCAGCAGCTTGAAGGACAGAAACTATGGCTACACCTTC. Translating gives CASSLKDRNYGYTF. The chain combines TRBV5-1 with TRBJ1-2; D is possibly TRBD1 (6 bases). CDR1 is SGHRS and CDR2 is YFSETQ in the germline V gene. Trimming shortened V by 1 base and J by 2 bases, and 9 bases separated the two germline ends. The CDR3 contains 14 residues.

J is TRBJ1-2 and V is TRBV4-1; D not resolved. The germline V gene encodes CDR1 MGHRA and CDR2 YSYEKL. The V gene lost 1 base and the J gene lost 2 bases, with 11 bases spanning the gap. The CDR3 is made up of 15 amino acids. The CDR3 sequence: CASSQVPNPNYGYTF. The CDR3 DNA reads as TGCGCCAGCAGCCAAGTCCCCAACCCAAACTATGGCTACACCTTC.

This clone showed up just once. This chain uses TRBV13 with TRBJ1-2; TRBD1 might be the D (5 bases). The CDR3 sequence is 15 residues long. Germline lookup yields CDR1 PRHDT and CDR2 FYEKMQ (reference sequence). The V end lost 3 bases, the J end lost 10 bases, and 21 bases lay between the germline ends. CDR3 amino acids: CASSFVGALTGAYTF. Written as DNA, the CDR3 is TGTGCCAGCAGCTTTGTAGGGGCTTTAACCGGGGCCTACACCTTC.

This clone was counted a few times. The genes are TRBV6-6 and TRBJ2-7, with 7 positions matching TRBD1. The CDR3 length is 16 residues. V was clipped by 6 bases and J by 2 bases; unmatched bases: 13. The germline gives CDR1 MNHNY, CDR2 SVGAGI (reference sequence). CDR3 loop: CASSGPGTRGPYEQYF. CDR3 DNA sequence: TGTGCCAGCAGCGGACCCGGGACAAGGGGGCCCTACGAGCAGTACTTC.

The chain joins TRBV24-1 to TRBJ1-3; tentatively, D is TRBD1 (5 bases). CDR3 length: 15 amino acids. The V and J ends lost 5 bases and 0 bases respectively, with 10 bases between them. The germline CDR1 and CDR2 sequences are KGHDR and SFDVKD. CDR3 residues: CATSAPDNSGNTIYF. In nucleotides, the CDR3 is TGTGCCACCAGTGCCCCGGACAACTCTGGAAACACCATATATTTT.

This chain uses TRBV29-1 with TRBJ2-1, with 13 bases identical to TRBD2. V trimming: 6 bases; J trimming: 6 bases; junction bases outside the gene matches: 8. Germline loops: CDR1 SQVTM, CDR2 ANQGSEA. The CDR3 is made up of 15 amino acids. The CDR3 is CSVEIWTSGSNEQFF. The DNA for the CDR3 is TGCAGCGTCGAGATATGGACTAGCGGGAGCAATGAGCAGTTCTTC.

The V call is TRBV20-1, the J call TRBJ1-2; 7 bases fit TRBD1. The CDR3 runs to 11 residues. The germline V gene has CDR1 DFQATT and CDR2 SNEGSKA (reference sequence). With V trimmed by 5 bases and J by 13 bases, 10 bases remained unmatched. This CDR3 reads CSAETVHRGTF. CDR3 in DNA: TGCAGTGCTGAAACCGTCCACAGGGGCACCTTC.

The rearrangement uses TRBV6-5 and TRBJ1-5; possible D gene TRBD1, 5 bases. CDR1 MNHEY and CDR2 SVGAGI come from the germline V gene. The CDR3 covers 13 residues. Trimming shortened V by 6 bases and J by 5 bases, and 11 bases separated the two germline ends. The DNA of the CDR3 is TGTGCCAGCAGACCCGACAGATATCAGCCCCAGCATTTT. Translation: CASRPDRYQPQHF.

The chain carries TRBV18 and TRBJ1-2; the D is unclear. This CDR3 contains 15 residues. Trimming removed 3 bases from V and 4 bases from J, with 15 bases in between. CDR1 is KGHSH, CDR2 LQKENI, per germline. This CDR3 is CASSPSQERSYGYTF. CDR3 DNA: TGTGCCAGCTCACCCTCTCAAGAGAGGAGCTATGGCTACACCTTC.

The V call is TRBV2, the J call TRBJ1-1; 8 bases agree with TRBD1. CDR3 length: 12 residues. Germline V CDR1 and CDR2: SNHLY, FYNNEI. V lost 8 bases, J lost 5 bases, and 4 bases stayed unmatched. The CDR3 spells CASGQGATEAFF. Here the CDR3 DNA reads TGTGCCAGCGGACAGGGCGCAACTGAAGCTTTCTTT. Supplemented by reference TRBV2 and TRBJ1-1, the full variable domain reads EPEVTQTPSHQVTQMGQEVILRCVPISNHLYFYWYRQILGQKVEFLVSFYNNEISEKSEIFDDQFSVERPDGSNFTLKIRSTKLEDSAMYFCASGQGATEAFFGQGTRLTVV.

The table lists this clone with a few counts. The chain has TRBV2 and TRBJ2-4; a weak D match, TRBD1 (6 bases). Trimming removed 4 bases from V and 3 bases from J, with 16 bases in between. From germline, CDR1 is SNHLY and CDR2 FYNNEI. The CDR3 spans 16 residues. CDR3 residues: CASSGDIGFGKNIQYF. The CDR3 DNA reads TGTGCCAGCAGTGGGGACATAGGGTTCGGCAAAAACATTCAGTACTTC.

J is TRBJ2-1 and V is TRBV27; possibly TRBD2 for D (6 bases). Between the trimmed V and J ends, which lost 3 bases and 5 bases, there was a span of 20 bases. Germline assignment: CDR1 MNHEY and CDR2 SMNVEV (reference sequence). The CDR3 covers 17 residues. The CDR3 region is CASSFSRREADNNEQFF. For the CDR3, the DNA is TGTGCCAGCAGTTTTTCTCGGCGGGAAGCCGATAACAATGAGCAGTTCTTC.

The gene calls are TRBV28 and TRBJ1-1; 8 nucleotides agree with TRBD1. The CDR3 extends over 16 amino acids. Germline values: CDR1 MDHEN, CDR2 SYDVKM. V gave up 4 bases and J gave up 5 bases; unmatched junction bases: 12. The CDR3 region has the DNA TGTGCCAGCAGTTGGGGACAGGCTCAAGCCAGGACTGAAGCTTTCTTT. Its translation: CASSWGQAQARTEAFF. Complete variable domain (other parts from reference TRBV28 and TRBJ1-1): DVKVTQSSRYLVKRTGEKVFLECVQDMDHENMFWYRQDPGLGLRLIYFSYDVKMKEKGDIPEGYSVSREKKERFSLILESASTNQTSMYLCASSWGQAQARTEAFFGQGTRLTVV.

This clone came up once. The V and J genes are TRBV6-5 and TRBJ1-5; a possible D gene is TRBD1 (5 bases). Germline values: CDR1 MNHEY, CDR2 SVGAGI. Trimming stripped 2 bases from V and 0 bases from J, with 8 bases between. There are 15 residues in the CDR3. CDR3 nucleotides: TGTGCCAGCAGTTACAGAGGGGTTAGCAATCAGCCCCAGCATTTT. Translation: CASSYRGVSNQPQHF.

The V and J genes are TRBV6-6 and TRBJ1-6; 7 bases match TRBD1. Germline CDR1 reads MNHNY; CDR2 reads SVGAGI (reference sequence). There are 15 residues in the CDR3. V dropped 0 bases and J dropped 9; count of bases not matched to a gene: 5. CDR3 coding DNA: TGTGCCAGCAGTTACTCCGACAGGGTTACTTCACCCCTCCACTTT. Translated: CASSYSDRVTSPLHF.

This chain uses TRBV29-1 with TRBJ2-7, with D perhaps given as TRBD1 or TRBD2 (5 bases each). CDR3 length: 14 residues. V gave up 5 bases and J gave up 3 bases, with 17 bases separating them. In germline, CDR1 is SQVTM, CDR2 ANQGSEA. CDR3 region: CSVRLGTKIYEQYF. The CDR3 coding sequence is TGCAGCGTTCGGTTAGGGACCAAGATCTACGAGCAGTACTTC.

The chain combines TRBV2 with TRBJ1-1, with 7 bases that match TRBD1. Germline values: CDR1 SNHLY, CDR2 FYNNEI. Losses at the gene ends were 11 bases for V and 5 bases for J; bases not matched to a gene: 11. The CDR3 contains 13 residues. CDR3 bases: TGTGCCTCAGCCACAGGGGAAGTGACTGAAGCTTTCTTT. Translating it yields CASATGEVTEAFF.

The V call is TRBV29-1, the J call TRBJ1-2; TRBD1 agrees at 8 bases. The V gene's germline CDR1 is SQVTM and CDR2 ANQGSEA. The CDR3 sequence is 15 residues long. Trimming cost V 5 bases and J 4 bases; bases outside gene matches: 12. The CDR3 is CSVNTGTGYSYGYTF. The CDR3 bases are TGCAGCGTTAATACCGGGACAGGATATTCCTATGGCTACACCTTC.

The chain joins TRBV27 to TRBJ2-2; D not certain. Germline loops: CDR1 MNHEY, CDR2 SMNVEV (reference sequence). The CDR3 contains 14 residues. Trimming took 2 bases from V and 6 from J, leaving 10 bases between them. The CDR3 sequence is CASSLESSPGELFF. The CDR3 DNA follows: TGTGCCAGCAGTTTAGAGTCTTCCCCCGGGGAGCTGTTTTTT.

The chain recombines TRBV6-2 or TRBV6-3 with TRBJ1-5; D is unclear. The V and J ends lost 1 base and 0 bases respectively, with 16 bases between them. Per germline, CDR1 MNHEY and CDR2 SVGEGT. The CDR3 spans 18 residues. The CDR3 is CASSYFIKDSHSNQPQHF. CDR3 coding DNA: TGTGCCAGCAGTTACTTCATAAAAGACTCGCATAGCAATCAGCCCCAGCATTTT.